These T cell receptor beta chains were read from a single sample in a study of OX40 agonist ivuxolimab in advanced cancers. This table comes from immunoSEQ multiplex PCR, and its TCRdb copy is limited to in-frame clones, with some not included. Found here are about 72,000 clones, roughly 87% of them singletons; the top ten hold under 2.5%. This sample comprised CD4+ or CD8+ T cells sorted from blood, obtained in a trial of the OX40 agonist ivuxolimab. Every receptor here comes from an adult with an advanced solid tumor such as melanoma, head and neck, liver or kidney cancer. CDR3s include the opening cysteine and the closing phenylalanine or tryptophan.

v_gene,j_gene,CDR3aa
TRBV6-6,TRBJ1-4,CASSYQGAPTEKLFF
TRBV5-5,TRBJ2-2,CASSFSGAGELFF
TRBV6-4,TRBJ2-2,CASSDLSGRAIGELFF
TRBV5-6,TRBJ2-7,CASSLGQGFYEQYF
TRBV27,TRBJ2-6,CASSLAQGTVGANVLTF
TRBV11-3,TRBJ2-1,CASSPPWAILGGNEQFF
TRBV5-8,TRBJ1-2,CASSADRFYGYTF
TRBV5-4,TRBJ2-5,CASSGKAGTSIQETQYF
TRBV5-1,TRBJ2-2,CASSLGNGGANTGELFF
TRBV27,TRBJ1-6,CASSFREGGASPLHF
TRBV21-1,TRBJ2-2,CASSKVGTSGPNTGELFF
TRBV29-1,TRBJ2-7,CSVAPGGYEQYF
TRBV7-6,TRBJ2-5,CASSKRLAGTQETQYF
TRBV5-1,TRBJ1-2,CASSLELAYGYTF
TRBV5-4,TRBJ1-2,CASSKTGTGGNGYTF
TRBV30,TRBJ1-2,CAWSVQGTGGYGYTF
TRBV11-3,TRBJ2-1,CASSLVLAGGYNEQFF
TRBV7-9,TRBJ1-2,CASSLVQPVYTF
TRBV18,TRBJ1-5,CASSPRGIGSGNQPQHF
TRBV19,TRBJ2-3,CASSIGETADTQYF
TRBV28,TRBJ2-7,CASSSVGASSELHEQYF
TRBV28,TRBJ2-7,CASRGTGSSYEQYF
TRBV7-9,TRBJ1-2,CASSTTPAGPIYGYTF
TRBV11-3,TRBJ2-1,CASSLLHEQFF
TRBV27,TRBJ1-2,CATAGTADKGYGYTF
TRBV11-1,TRBJ2-1,CASRGDSYNEQFF
TRBV5-1,TRBJ2-3,CASSSGLAFPDTQYF
TRBV27,TRBJ1-6,CASSLFRDRENSPLHF
TRBV30,TRBJ2-5,CAWSEDRKQETQYF
TRBV9,TRBJ2-3,CASSVGLAGPSSTDTQYF
TRBV5-1,TRBJ2-1,CASSSDSGSDNEQFF
TRBV27,TRBJ1-2,CASSFPGARDGYTF
TRBV5-6,TRBJ1-2,CASSLNRGQGGYTF
TRBV11-2,TRBJ2-5,CASSLTTGGETQYF
TRBV6-5,TRBJ2-7,CASYERASYEQYF
TRBV29-1,TRBJ1-2,CSVATGSYGYTF
TRBV25-1,TRBJ2-5,CASSESTVQETQYF
TRBV12-2,TRBJ1-1,CASRLSRENTEAFF
TRBV6-4,TRBJ1-5,CASSERAGGNQPQHF